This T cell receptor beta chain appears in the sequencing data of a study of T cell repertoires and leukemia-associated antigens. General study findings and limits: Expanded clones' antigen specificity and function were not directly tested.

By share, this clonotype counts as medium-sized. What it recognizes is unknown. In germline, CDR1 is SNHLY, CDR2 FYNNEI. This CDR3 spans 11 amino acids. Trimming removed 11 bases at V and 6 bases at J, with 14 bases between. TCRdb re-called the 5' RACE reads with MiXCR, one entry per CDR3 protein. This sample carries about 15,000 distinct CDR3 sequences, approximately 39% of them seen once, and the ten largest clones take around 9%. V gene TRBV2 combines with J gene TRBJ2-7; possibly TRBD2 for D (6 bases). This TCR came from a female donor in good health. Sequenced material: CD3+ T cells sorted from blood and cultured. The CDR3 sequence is CAGEAGREQYF. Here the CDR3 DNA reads TGTGCCGGGGAGGCAGGGCGCGAGCAGTACTTC.